This T cell receptor (beta chain) stems from a study of blood T cell repertoires in COVID-19. Across the study: There were acute and convalescent COVID-19 samples, and they came from the United States, Italy and Spain. PBMCs, B-cell-depleted T cells, or T cells provided the cDNA or gDNA that made up the material.

TCRdb keeps only in-frame clones here, not all; method: immunoSEQ multiplex PCR. The sample contains hundreds of thousands of clones, approximately 91% of which appear only once. Per germline, CDR1 SGHTA and CDR2 FQGNSA. V dropped 1 base and J dropped 2 bases, with 12 bases sitting between them. The CDR3 loop spans 16 amino acids. This clone was detected once. Those who participated ranged in age from roughly 18 to 89 years and resided in 20 to 30 US areas. The sequence was collected from a woman aged 18-29 years who had been exposed to COVID-19. Sequencing used PBMCs or T cells enriched from blood (not recorded which). The V and J genes are TRBV7-2 and TRBJ1-5, with D maybe TRBD1 (6 bases). The CDR3 sequence is CASSLGQGRGNQPQHF. DNA for the CDR3: TGTGCCAGCAGCTTAGGTCAGGGGAGGGGCAATCAGCCCCAGCATTTT. The complete variable domain, with remaining parts taken from reference TRBV7-2 and TRBJ1-5, reads GAGVSQSPSNKVTEKGKDVELRCDPISGHTALYWYRQSLGQGLEFLIYFQGNSAPDKSGLPSDRFSAERTGGSVSTLTIQRTQQEDSAVYLCASSLGQGRGNQPQHFGDGTRLSIL.